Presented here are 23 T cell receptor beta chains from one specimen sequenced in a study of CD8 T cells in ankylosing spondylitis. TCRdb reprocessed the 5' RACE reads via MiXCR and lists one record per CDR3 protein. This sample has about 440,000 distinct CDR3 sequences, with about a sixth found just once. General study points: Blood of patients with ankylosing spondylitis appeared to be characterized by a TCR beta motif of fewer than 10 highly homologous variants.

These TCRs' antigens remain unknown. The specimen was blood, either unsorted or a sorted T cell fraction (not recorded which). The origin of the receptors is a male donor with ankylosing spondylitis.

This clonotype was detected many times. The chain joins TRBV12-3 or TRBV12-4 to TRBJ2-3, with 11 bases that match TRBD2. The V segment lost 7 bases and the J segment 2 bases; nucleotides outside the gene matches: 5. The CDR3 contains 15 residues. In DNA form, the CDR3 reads TGTGCCAGCATCTCGGGACTAGCGGTCACAGATACGCAGTATTTT. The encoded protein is CASISGLAVTDTQYF.

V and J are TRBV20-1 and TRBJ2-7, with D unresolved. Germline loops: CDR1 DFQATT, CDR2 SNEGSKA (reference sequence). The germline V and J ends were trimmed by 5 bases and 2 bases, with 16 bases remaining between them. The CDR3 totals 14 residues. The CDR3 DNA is TGCAGTGCTCCCCGTGCCGATTCCACCTACGAGCAGTACTTC. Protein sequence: CSAPRADSTYEQYF.

CDR3 protein: CSALLGAAIGNEQFF. Here the CDR3 DNA reads TGCAGTGCCCTTCTAGGGGCCGCCATCGGCAATGAGCAGTTCTTC. The gene calls are TRBV20-1 and TRBJ2-1; possibly TRBD1 for D (5 bases). Trimming left V 6 bases short and J 6 bases short, with 21 bases between. The CDR3 consists of 15 residues. Germline assignment: CDR1 DFQATT and CDR2 SNEGSKA (reference sequence).

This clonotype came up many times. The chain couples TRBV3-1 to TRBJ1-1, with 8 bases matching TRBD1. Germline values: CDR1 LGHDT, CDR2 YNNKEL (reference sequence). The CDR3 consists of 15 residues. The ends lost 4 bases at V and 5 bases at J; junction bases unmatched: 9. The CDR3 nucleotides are TGTGCCAGCAGCCGCCTAGCCAGGGGGCGGACTGAAGCTTTCTTT. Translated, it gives CASSRLARGRTEAFF.

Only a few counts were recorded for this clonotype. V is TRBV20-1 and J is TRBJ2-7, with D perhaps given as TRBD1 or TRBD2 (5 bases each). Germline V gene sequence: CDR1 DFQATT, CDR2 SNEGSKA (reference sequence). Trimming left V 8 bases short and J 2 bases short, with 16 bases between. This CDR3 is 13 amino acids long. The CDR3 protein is CSTWDRAPYEQYF. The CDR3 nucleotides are TGCAGTACCTGGGACCGAGCCCCCTACGAGCAGTACTTC.

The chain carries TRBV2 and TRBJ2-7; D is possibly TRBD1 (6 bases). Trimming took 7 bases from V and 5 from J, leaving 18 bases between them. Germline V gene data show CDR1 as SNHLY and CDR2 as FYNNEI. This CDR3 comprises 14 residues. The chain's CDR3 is CASIGRAGVDEQYF. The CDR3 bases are TGTGCCAGCATTGGAAGGGCAGGGGTCGACGAGCAGTACTTC.

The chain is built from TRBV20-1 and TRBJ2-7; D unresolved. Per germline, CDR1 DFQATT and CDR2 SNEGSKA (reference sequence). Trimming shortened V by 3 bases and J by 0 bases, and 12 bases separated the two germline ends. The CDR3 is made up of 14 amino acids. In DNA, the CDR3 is TGCAGTGCTAGGTTCGCGGAGAGCTCCTACGAGCAGTACTTC. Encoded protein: CSARFAESSYEQYF.

CDR3 DNA: TGTGCCAGCAGTTGGAGACAGGGGAACACTGAAGCTTTCTTT. Translated, it gives CASSWRQGNTEAFF. This chain connects TRBV6-5 to TRBJ1-1, with 7 bases fitting TRBD1. The germline gives CDR1 MNHEY, CDR2 SVGAGI. CDR3 length equals 14 residues. Unmatched junction bases numbered 3, after V lost 4 bases and J lost 1 base.

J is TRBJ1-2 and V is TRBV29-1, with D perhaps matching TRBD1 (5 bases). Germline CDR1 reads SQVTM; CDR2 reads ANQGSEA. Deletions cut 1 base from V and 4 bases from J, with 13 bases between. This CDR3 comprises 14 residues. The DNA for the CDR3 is TGCAGCGTTGAAGGGGGCAGGGAGATCTATGGCTACACCTTC. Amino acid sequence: CSVEGGREIYGYTF.

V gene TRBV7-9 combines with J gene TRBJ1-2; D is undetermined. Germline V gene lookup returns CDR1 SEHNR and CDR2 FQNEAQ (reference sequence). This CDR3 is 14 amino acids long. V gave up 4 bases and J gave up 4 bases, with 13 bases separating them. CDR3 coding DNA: TGTGCCAGCAGCTCGGAGACGGGGATCTATGGCTACACCTTC. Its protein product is CASSSETGIYGYTF.

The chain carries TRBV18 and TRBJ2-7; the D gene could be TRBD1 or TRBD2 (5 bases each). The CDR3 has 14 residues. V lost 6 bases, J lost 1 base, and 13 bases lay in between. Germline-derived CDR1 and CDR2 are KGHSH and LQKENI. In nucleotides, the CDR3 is TGTGCCAGCTCCCGGGGCCGACCGTCCTACGAGCAGTACTTC. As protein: CASSRGRPSYEQYF.

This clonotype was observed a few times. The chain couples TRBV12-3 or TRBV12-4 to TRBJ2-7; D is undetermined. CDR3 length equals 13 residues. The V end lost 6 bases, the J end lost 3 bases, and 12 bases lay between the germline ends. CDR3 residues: CASSRAMIYEQYF. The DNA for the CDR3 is TGTGCCAGCAGCCGGGCCATGATCTACGAGCAGTACTTC.

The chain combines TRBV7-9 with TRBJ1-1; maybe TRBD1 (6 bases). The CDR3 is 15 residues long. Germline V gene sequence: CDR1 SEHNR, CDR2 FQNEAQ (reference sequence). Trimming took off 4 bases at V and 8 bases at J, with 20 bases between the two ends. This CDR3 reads CASSSPEQGAGEAFF. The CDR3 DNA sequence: TGTGCCAGCAGCTCCCCGGAACAGGGCGCGGGGGAAGCTTTCTTT.

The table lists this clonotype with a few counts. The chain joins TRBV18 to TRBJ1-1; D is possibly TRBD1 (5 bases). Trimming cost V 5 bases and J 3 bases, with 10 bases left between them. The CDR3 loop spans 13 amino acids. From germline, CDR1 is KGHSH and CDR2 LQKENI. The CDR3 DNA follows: TGTGCCAGCTCAGCTTTCAGGGACACTGAAGCTTTCTTT. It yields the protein CASSAFRDTEAFF.

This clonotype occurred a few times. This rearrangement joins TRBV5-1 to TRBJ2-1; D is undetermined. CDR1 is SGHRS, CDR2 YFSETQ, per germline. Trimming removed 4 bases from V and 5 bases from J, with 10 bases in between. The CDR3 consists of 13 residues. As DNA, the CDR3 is TGCGCCAGCAGCCTAAACGTAGACAATGAGCAGTTCTTC. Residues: CASSLNVDNEQFF.

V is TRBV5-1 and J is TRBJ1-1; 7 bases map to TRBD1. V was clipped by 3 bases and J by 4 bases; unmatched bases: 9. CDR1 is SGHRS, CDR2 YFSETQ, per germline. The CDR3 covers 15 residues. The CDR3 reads CASSWIDREGTEAFF. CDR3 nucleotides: TGCGCCAGCAGCTGGATTGACAGGGAGGGCACTGAAGCTTTCTTT. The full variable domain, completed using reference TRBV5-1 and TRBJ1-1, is KAGVTQTPRYLIKTRGQQVTLSCSPISGHRSVSWYQQTPGQGLQFLFEYFSETQRNKGNFPGRFSGRQFSNSRSEMNVSTLELGDSALYLCASSWIDREGTEAFFGQGTRLTVV.

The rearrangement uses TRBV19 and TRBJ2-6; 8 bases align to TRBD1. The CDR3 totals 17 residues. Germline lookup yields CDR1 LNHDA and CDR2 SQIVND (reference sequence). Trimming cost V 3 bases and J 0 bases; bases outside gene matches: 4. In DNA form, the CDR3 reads TGTGCCAGTAGTATGGACAGGGAATACTCTGGGGCCAACGTCCTGACTTTC. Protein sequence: CASSMDREYSGANVLTF.

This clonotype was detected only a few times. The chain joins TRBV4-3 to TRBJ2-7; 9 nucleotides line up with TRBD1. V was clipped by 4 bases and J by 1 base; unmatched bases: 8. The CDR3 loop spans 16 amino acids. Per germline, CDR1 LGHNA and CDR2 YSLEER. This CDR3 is CASSLQRGQGSYEQYF. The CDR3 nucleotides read TGCGCCAGCAGCCTTCAACGGGGACAGGGTTCCTACGAGCAGTACTTC.

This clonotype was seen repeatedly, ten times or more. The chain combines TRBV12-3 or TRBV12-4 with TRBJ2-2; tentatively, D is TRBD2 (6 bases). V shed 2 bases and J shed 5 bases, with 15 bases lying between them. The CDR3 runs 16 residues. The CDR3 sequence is CASSLNDRGGTGELFF. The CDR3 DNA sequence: TGTGCCAGCAGTTTAAATGATAGGGGAGGAACCGGGGAGCTGTTTTTT.

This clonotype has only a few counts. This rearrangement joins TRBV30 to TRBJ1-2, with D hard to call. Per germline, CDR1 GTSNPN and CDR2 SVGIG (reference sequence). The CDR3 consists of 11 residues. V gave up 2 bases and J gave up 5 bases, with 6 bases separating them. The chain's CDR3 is CAWSRRYGYTF. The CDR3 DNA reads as TGTGCCTGGAGTAGGAGATATGGCTACACCTTC.

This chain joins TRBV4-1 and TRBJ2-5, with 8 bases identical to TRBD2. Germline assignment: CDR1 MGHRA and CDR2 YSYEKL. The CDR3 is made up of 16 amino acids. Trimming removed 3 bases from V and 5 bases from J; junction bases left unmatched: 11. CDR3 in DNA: TGCGCCAGCAGCCAGTCCCCACGGACTAGCAGGGAGACCCAGTACTTC. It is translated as CASSQSPRTSRETQYF.

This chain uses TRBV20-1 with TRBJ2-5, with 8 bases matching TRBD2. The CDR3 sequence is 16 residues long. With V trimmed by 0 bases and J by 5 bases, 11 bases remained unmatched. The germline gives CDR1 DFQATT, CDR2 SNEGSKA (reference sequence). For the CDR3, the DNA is TGCAGTGCTAGAGATGTGTTGGCGGGGGGCCGTGAGACCCAGTACTTC. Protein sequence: CSARDVLAGGRETQYF.

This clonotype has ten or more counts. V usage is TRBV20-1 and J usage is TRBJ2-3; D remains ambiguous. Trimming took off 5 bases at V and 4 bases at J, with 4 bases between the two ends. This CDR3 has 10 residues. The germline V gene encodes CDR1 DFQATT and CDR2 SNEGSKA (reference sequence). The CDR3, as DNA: TGCAGTGCTCGTCCAGATACGCAGTATTTT. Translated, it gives CSARPDTQYF.